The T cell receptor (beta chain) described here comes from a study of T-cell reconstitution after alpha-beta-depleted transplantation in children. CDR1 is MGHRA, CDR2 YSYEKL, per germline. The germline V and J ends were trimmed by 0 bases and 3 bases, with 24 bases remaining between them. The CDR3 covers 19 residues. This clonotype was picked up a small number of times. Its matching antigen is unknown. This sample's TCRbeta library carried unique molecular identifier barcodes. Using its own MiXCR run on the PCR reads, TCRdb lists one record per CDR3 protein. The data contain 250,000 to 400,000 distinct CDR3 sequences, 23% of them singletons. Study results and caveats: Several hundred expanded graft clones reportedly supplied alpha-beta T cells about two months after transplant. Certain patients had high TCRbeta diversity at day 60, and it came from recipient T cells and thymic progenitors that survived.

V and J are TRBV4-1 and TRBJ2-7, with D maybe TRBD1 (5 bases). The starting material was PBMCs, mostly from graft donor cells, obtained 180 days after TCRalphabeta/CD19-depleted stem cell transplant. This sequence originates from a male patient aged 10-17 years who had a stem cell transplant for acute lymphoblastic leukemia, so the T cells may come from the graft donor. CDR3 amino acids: CASSQERERGWQGVYEQYF. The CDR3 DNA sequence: TGCGCCAGCAGCCAAGAACGAGAAAGGGGCTGGCAGGGCGTCTACGAGCAGTACTTC.